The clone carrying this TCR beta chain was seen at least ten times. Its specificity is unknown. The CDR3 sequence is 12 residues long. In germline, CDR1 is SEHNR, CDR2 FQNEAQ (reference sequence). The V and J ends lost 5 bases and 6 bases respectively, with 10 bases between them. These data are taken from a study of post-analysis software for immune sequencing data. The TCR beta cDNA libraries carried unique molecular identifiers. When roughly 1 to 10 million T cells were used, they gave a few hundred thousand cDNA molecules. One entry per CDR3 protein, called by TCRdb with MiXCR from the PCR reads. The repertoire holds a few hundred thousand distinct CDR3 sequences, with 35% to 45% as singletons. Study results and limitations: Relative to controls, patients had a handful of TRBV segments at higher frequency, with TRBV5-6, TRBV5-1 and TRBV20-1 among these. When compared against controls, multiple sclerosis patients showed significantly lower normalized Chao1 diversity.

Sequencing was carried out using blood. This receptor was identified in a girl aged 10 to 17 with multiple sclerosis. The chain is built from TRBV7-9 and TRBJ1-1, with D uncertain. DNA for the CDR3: TGTGCCAGCAGCCCTCCTCTGCCTGAAGCTTTCTTT. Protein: CASSPPLPEAFF.